Presented here are 9 T cell receptor beta chains from one specimen sequenced in a study of T-cell reconstitution after alpha-beta-depleted transplantation in children (dated by TCRdb to the mid-2010s). The sample's treatment or condition label, decoded: allogeneic hematopoietic cell transplantation with graft depleted of TCRalphabeta T cells and CD19 B cells. To prepare the library, PCR was applied. Sequenced using an Illumina HiSeq 2500. Molecular barcoding was employed in the preparation of TCR libraries, with unique molecular identifiers being used to normalize TCRbeta repertoire quantification. The raw public data were reprocessed by TCRdb itself: fastp quality trimming at Q25, MiXCR clonotype calling, in-frame beta chains only. CDR3 protein sequences are deduplicated, and each keeps its most common genes and DNA. The sample has about 220,000 distinct CDR3 sequences on record, about a sixth of them singletons. The top ten clones comprise just under 45% of the sample.

This specimen consisted of PBMCs, mostly from graft donor cells, obtained 360 days after TCRalphabeta/CD19-depleted stem cell transplant. These receptors were obtained from a male patient aged 2 to 9 who had a stem cell transplant for acute lymphoblastic leukemia, so the T cells may come from the graft donor.

This clonotype was detected many times. The V gene is TRBV20-1, the J gene TRBJ2-4, with a weak D call TRBD2 (6 bases). The germline gives CDR1 DFQATT, CDR2 SNEGSKA (reference sequence). The CDR3 consists of 15 residues. The V and J ends lost 0 bases and 1 base respectively, with 10 bases between them. The CDR3 spells CSARDGGEAKNIQYF. In nucleotides, the CDR3 is TGCAGTGCTAGAGACGGGGGTGAGGCCAAAAACATTCAGTACTTC.

The rearrangement uses TRBV7-2 and TRBJ2-3; 7 nucleotides agree with TRBD2. This CDR3 spans 15 amino acids. With 2 bases clipped from V and 2 bases from J, the junction kept 4 bases outside the gene matches. Germline V CDR1 and CDR2: SGHTA, FQGNSA. CDR3 region: CASSLQRGLTDTQYF. In DNA form, the CDR3 reads TGTGCCAGCAGCTTACAGCGGGGCCTCACAGATACGCAGTATTTT.

The chain carries TRBV6-2 or TRBV6-3 and TRBJ2-2; 7 bases fit TRBD1. V shed 5 bases, J shed 4 bases, and the junction held 7 bases outside the gene matches. The length of the CDR3 is 15 residues. Germline V CDR1 and CDR2: MNHEY, SVGEGT. The CDR3 DNA reads as TGTGCCAGCAGTAAACAGGGGATCGCCACCGGGGAGCTGTTTTTT. This encodes CASSKQGIATGELFF.

The V and J genes are TRBV27 and TRBJ2-5; D may be TRBD2 (5 bases). CDR3 size: 14 residues. Germline V gives CDR1 MNHEY, CDR2 SMNVEV (reference sequence). Trimming pared 3 bases from V and 4 bases from J, leaving 12 bases between. DNA of the CDR3: TGTGCCAGCAGTTTCCGGGGAAGTGGAGAGACCCAGTACTTC. Amino acid sequence: CASSFRGSGETQYF.

There are a few counts of this clonotype. This chain uses TRBV5-5 with TRBJ2-5; a possible D gene is TRBD2 (6 bases). Trimming cost V 4 bases and J 1 base, with 11 bases left between them. The CDR3 runs to 14 residues. Germline CDR1 is SGHKS and CDR2 is YYEKEE (reference sequence). CDR3 residues: CASSRRDSQETQYF. In DNA, the CDR3 is TGTGCCAGCAGCCGCCGGGACTCCCAAGAGACCCAGTACTTC. The full variable domain, with the rest looked up from reference TRBV5-5 and TRBJ2-5, is DAGVTQSPTHLIKTRGQQVTLRCSPISGHKSVSWYQQVLGQGPQFIFQYYEKEERGRGNFPDRFSARQFPNYSSELNVNALLLGDSALYLCASSRRDSQETQYFGPGTRLLVL.

This clonotype was observed at least ten times. The chain uses TRBV2 and TRBJ2-7; D remains unclear. This CDR3 spans 12 amino acids. Per germline, CDR1 SNHLY and CDR2 FYNNEI. V was shortened by 3 bases and J by 7 bases, with 10 bases between the two germline ends. CDR3: CASSDLGREQYF. The CDR3 coding sequence is TGTGCCAGCAGTGATCTGGGTAGAGAGCAGTACTTC.

This clonotype was counted at least ten times. This chain links TRBV11-2 with TRBJ2-2; 8 bases line up with TRBD1. This CDR3 has 16 amino acids. Germline lookup yields CDR1 SGHAT and CDR2 FQNNGV. The V gene end was trimmed by 5 bases and the J gene end by 7 bases; junction bases not matched to a gene: 12. The CDR3 loop reads CASSQIRTGWSGELFF. CDR3 coding DNA: TGTGCCAGCAGCCAAATTCGGACAGGGTGGAGCGGGGAGCTGTTTTTT.

The CDR3 nucleotides are TGCAGTGCTAGAGACGGGACTAGCGGGGGCACTACCTACGAGCAGTACTTC. This translates into CSARDGTSGGTTYEQYF. The V and J genes are TRBV20-1 and TRBJ2-7; 14 nucleotides agree with TRBD2. V was pared by 0 bases and J by 2 bases, with 6 bases of the junction left unmatched. CDR1 and CDR2 from the germline V gene are DFQATT and SNEGSKA (reference sequence). The CDR3 sequence is 17 residues long.

This chain's CDR3 is CASSEGRQGNTDTQYF. The CDR3, as DNA: TGTGCCAGCAGTGAAGGGAGGCAGGGGAACACAGATACGCAGTATTTT. The chain uses TRBV2 and TRBJ2-3; weak D call: TRBD1 (6 bases). CDR1 is SNHLY, CDR2 FYNNEI, per germline. The V end was cut by 1 base, the J end by 2 bases, with 13 bases between. The CDR3 covers 16 residues.